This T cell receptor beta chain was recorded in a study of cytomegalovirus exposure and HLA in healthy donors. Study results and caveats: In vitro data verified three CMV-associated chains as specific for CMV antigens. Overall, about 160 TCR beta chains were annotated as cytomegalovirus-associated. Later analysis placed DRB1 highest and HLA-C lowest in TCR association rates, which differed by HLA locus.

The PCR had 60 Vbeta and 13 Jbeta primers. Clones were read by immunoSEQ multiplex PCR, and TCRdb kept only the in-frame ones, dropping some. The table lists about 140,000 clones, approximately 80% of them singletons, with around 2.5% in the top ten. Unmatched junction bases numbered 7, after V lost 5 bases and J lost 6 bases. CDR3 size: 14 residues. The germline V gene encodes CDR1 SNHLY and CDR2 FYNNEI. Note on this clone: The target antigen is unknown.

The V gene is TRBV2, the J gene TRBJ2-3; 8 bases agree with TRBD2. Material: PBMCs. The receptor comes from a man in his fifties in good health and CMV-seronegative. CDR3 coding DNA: TGTGCCAGCAGTTCGAGCGGGAGTAAGGATACGCAGTATTTT. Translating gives CASSSSGSKDTQYF.